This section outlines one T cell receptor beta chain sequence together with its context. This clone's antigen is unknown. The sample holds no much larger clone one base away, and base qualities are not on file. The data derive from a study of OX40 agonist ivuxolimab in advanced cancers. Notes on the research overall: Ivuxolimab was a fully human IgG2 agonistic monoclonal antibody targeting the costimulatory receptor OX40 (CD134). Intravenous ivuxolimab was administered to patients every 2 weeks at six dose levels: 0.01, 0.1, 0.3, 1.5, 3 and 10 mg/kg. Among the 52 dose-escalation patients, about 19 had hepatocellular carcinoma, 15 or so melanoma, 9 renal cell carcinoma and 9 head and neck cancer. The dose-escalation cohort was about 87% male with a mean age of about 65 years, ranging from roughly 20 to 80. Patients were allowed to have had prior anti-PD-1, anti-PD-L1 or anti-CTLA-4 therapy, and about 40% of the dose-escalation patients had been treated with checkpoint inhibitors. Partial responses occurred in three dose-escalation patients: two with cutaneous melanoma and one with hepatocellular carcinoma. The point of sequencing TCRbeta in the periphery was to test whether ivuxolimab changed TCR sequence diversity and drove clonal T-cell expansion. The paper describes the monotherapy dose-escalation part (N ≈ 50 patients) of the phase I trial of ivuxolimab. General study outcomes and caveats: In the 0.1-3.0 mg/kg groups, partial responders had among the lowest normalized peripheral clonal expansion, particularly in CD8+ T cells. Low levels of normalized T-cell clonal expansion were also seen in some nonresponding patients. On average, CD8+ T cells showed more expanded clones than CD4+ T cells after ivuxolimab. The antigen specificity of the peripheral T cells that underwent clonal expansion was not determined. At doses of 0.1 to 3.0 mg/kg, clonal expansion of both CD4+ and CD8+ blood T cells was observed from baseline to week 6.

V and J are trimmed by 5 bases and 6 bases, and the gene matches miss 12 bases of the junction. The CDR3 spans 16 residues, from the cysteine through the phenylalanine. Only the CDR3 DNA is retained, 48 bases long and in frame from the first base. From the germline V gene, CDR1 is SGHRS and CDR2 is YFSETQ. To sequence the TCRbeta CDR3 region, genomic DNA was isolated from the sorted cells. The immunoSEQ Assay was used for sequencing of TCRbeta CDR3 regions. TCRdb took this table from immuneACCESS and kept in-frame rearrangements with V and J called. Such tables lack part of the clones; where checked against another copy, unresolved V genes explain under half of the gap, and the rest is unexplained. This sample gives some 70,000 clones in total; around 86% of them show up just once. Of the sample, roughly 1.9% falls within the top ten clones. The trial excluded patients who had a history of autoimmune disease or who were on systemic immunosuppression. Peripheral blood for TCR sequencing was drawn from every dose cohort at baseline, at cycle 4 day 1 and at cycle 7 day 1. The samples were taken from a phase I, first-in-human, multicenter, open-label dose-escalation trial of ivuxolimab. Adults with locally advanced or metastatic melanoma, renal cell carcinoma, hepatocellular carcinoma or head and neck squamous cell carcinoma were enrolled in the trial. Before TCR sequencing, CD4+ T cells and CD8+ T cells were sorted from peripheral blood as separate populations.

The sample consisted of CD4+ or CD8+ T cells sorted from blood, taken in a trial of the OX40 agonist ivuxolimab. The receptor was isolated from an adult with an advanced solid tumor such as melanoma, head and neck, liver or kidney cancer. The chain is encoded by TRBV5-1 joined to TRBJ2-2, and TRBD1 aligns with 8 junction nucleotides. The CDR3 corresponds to CASRREGQGRSGELFF. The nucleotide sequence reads TGCGCCAGCAGACGCGAAGGACAGGGAAGGTCCGGGGAGCTGTTTTTT.